This entry features one T cell receptor beta chain sequence. The data were taken from a study of regulatory T cells in long-lasting Graves disease. About the study: Persistent cases were those of Graves' disease that involved over 5 years of antithyroid drugs with positive TSH receptor antibodies.

V was cut by 0 bases and J by 0 bases, with 3 bases left in between. The CDR3 has 13 residues. Germline V lookup: CDR1 SGHRS, CDR2 YFSETQ. Researchers made TCR beta libraries by using iRepertoire HTBI primers and running Arm-PCR on CDR3 regions. TCRdb re-analysed the multiplex PCR reads in MiXCR, keeping a single row per CDR3 protein. The table lists some 440,000 distinct CDR3 sequences, less than 25% of them singletons, with approximately 7.8% in the top ten. Time point: persistent/refractory GD, antithyroid drugs over 5 years with positive TRAb. Extracted RNA from PBMCs served as the source of the TCR library.

The specimen comprised peripheral blood mononuclear cells (PBMCs), sampled when the disease was refractory, from a patient treated with antithyroid drugs. This TCR was sampled from a female donor with Graves disease. The V and J genes are TRBV5-1 and TRBJ2-5, with D uncertain. CDR3 nucleotides: TGCGCCAGCAGCTTGGACTACCAAGAGACCCAGTACTTC. The encoded protein is CASSLDYQETQYF.